This TCR beta chain comes out of a study of T cell responses to AZD1222 COVID-19 vaccine. Study-wide findings and caveats: A mostly white British donor set with more females was recruited, and clonal diversity was possibly underestimated. Spike-wide coverage was observed for vaccine-associated CD4 TCRs, with dominant responses at 160-218 and 743-854.

A remark on this clone: Its antigen is as yet unknown.

Assay: immunoSEQ multiplex PCR; the TCRdb copy retains only in-frame clones and omits some. The sample includes some 120,000 clones, around nine tenths of them seen just once. Germline lookup yields CDR1 SGHVS and CDR2 FQNEAQ. The CDR3 contains 16 residues. With 4 bases clipped from V and 4 bases from J, the junction kept 9 bases outside the gene matches. Here the sequenced sample was peripheral blood, taken on day 0 of AZD1222 vaccination. This TCR derives from an adult in good health. This chain links TRBV7-8 with TRBJ1-2, with 10 nucleotides matching TRBD1. The CDR3 nucleotides read TGTGCCAGCAGCTCGACAGGGGGCAGGGGGGCCTATGGCTACACCTTC. It specifies CASSSTGGRGAYGYTF.